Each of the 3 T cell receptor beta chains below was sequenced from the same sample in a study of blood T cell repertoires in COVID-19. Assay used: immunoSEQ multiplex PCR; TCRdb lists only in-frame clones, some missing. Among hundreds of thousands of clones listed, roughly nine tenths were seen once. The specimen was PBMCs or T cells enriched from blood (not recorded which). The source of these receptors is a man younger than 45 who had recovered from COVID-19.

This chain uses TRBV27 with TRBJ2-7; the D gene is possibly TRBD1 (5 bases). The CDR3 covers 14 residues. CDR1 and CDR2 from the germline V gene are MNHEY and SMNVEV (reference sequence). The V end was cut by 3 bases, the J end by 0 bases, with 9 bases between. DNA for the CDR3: TGTGCCAGCAGTTTCGACAGAGCCTCCTACGAGCAGTACTTC. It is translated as CASSFDRASYEQYF.

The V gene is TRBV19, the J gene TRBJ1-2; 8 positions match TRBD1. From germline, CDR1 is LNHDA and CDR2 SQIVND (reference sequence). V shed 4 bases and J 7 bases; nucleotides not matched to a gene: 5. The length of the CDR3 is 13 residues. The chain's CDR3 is CASSNLQGVGYTF. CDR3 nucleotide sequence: TGTGCCAGTAGTAACCTACAGGGGGTTGGCTACACCTTC.

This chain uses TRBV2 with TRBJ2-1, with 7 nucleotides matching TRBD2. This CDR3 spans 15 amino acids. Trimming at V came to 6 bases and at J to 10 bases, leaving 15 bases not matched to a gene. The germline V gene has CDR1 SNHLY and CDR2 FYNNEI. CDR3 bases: TGTGCCAGCAGCCTCTACACGGGAGGTTCTAGGGAGCAGTTCTTC. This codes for CASSLYTGGSREQFF. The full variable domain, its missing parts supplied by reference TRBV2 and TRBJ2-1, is EPEVTQTPSHQVTQMGQEVILRCVPISNHLYFYWYRQILGQKVEFLVSFYNNEISEKSEIFDDQFSVERPDGSNFTLKIRSTKLEDSAMYFCASSLYTGGSREQFFGPGTRLTVL.